Below are 29 T cell receptor beta chains sequenced from a single sample in a study of PD-1 blockade in classical Hodgkin lymphoma. This table comes from immunoSEQ multiplex PCR, and its TCRdb copy is limited to in-frame clones, with some not included. Altogether about 97,000 clones are present, 65% to 85% being singletons, with the ten largest covering more than 9%. Each patient's relapse followed autologous stem cell transplantation, and brentuximab vedotin exposure varied. Source: peripheral blood mononuclear cells (PBMCs), taken at baseline. All receptors derive from a human donor with classical Hodgkin lymphoma.

The J gene is TRBJ2-7, the V gene TRBV5-1; 7 bases line up with TRBD2. After removal of 7 bases from V and 3 bases from J, the junction contained 10 bases not matched to a gene. The CDR3 contains 14 residues. Germline assignment: CDR1 SGHRS and CDR2 YFSETQ. CDR3 nucleotide sequence: TGCGCCAGCTGGTCCGGGGACTACAGCTACGAGCAGTACTTC. Its translation: CASWSGDYSYEQYF.

CDR3 bases: TGTGCCAGCAGCCCCGGGCGGGGACAGGGGGACACCGGGGAGCTGTTTTTT. This encodes CASSPGRGQGDTGELFF. This chain joins TRBV11-3 and TRBJ2-2; 11 bases are shared with TRBD1. The junction had 8 bases not matched to a gene; V was cut back by 5 bases and J by 3 bases. This CDR3 comprises 17 residues. Germline CDR1 and CDR2: SGHNT and YENEEA.

This sequence joins TRBV18 and TRBJ2-7, with TRBD2 matching 8 bases. Trimming at V came to 1 base and at J to 2 bases, leaving 4 bases not matched to a gene. The CDR3 extends over 15 amino acids. Germline CDR1 and CDR2: KGHSH and LQKENI. The CDR3 sequence is CASSPQAGGPYEQYF. CDR3 nucleotide sequence: TGTGCCAGCTCACCACAGGCGGGAGGCCCCTACGAGCAGTACTTC.

CDR3 in DNA: TGTGCCAGCAGCCAAGTATCTCATGGGGCTGGAAACACCATATATTTT. Translating gives CASSQVSHGAGNTIYF. This rearrangement joins TRBV14 to TRBJ1-3; D gene unclear. Germline CDR1 is SGHDN and CDR2 is FVKESK. The CDR3 is made up of 16 amino acids. V dropped 1 base and J dropped 2 bases, with 12 bases sitting between them.

The chain is built from TRBV16 and TRBJ1-2; D is uncertain. This CDR3 is built from 13 residues. V gave up 3 bases and J gave up 5 bases, with 10 bases separating them. Germline values: CDR1 KGHSY, CDR2 FQNENV. DNA of the CDR3: TGTGCCAGCAGCCATTCAGACGGATATGGCTACACCTTC. It codes for CASSHSDGYGYTF. The full variable domain, completed using reference TRBV16 and TRBJ1-2, is GEEVAQTPKHLVRGEGQKAKLYCAPIKGHSYVFWYQQVLKNEFKFLISFQNENVFDETGMPKERFSAKCLPNSPCSLEIQATKLEDSAVYFCASSHSDGYGYTFGSGTRLTVV.

This rearrangement joins TRBV27 to TRBJ2-3; D is perhaps TRBD1 or TRBD2 (6 bases each). Germline lookup yields CDR1 MNHEY and CDR2 SMNVEV (reference sequence). The CDR3 is 17 amino acids. The germline V and J ends were trimmed by 6 bases and 0 bases, with 19 bases remaining between them. CDR3 DNA sequence: TGTGCCAGCAGCCTGGGACGGGGGCGATCTAGCACAGATACGCAGTATTTT. Protein sequence: CASSLGRGRSSTDTQYF.

The table lists this clone with a few counts. The V and J genes are TRBV25-1 and TRBJ1-5; D is unresolved. Trimming shortened V by 4 bases and J by 9 bases, and 13 bases separated the two germline ends. The CDR3 is 13 residues long. Germline V gene lookup returns CDR1 MGHDK and CDR2 SYGVNS. This CDR3 is CASSVDEGGPQHF. CDR3 DNA sequence: TGTGCCAGCAGTGTGGACGAGGGAGGGCCCCAGCATTTT.

The J gene is TRBJ2-1, the V gene TRBV7-9, with D perhaps given as TRBD1 or TRBD2 (5 bases each). V lost 10 bases and J 9 bases, leaving 13 bases between the germline ends. Germline V lookup: CDR1 SEHNR, CDR2 FQNEAQ (reference sequence). This CDR3 region has 11 residues. The CDR3 spells CAMSRDGEQFF. CDR3 DNA: TGTGCCATGAGCCGGGACGGTGAGCAGTTCTTC.

V gene TRBV5-4 combines with J gene TRBJ2-1; 8 bases fit TRBD2. Germline values: CDR1 SGHNT, CDR2 YYREEE (reference sequence). Germline trimming cut 0 bases from V and 0 bases from J; bases unmatched to any gene: 5. The CDR3 is 17 amino acids. In nucleotides, the CDR3 is TGTGCCAGCAGCTTGGGTGGCGGGAGGAGCTCCTACAATGAGCAGTTCTTC. Translated, it gives CASSLGGGRSSYNEQFF.

V is TRBV9 and J is TRBJ1-3; TRBD1 might be the D (6 bases). The CDR3 runs to 17 residues. Germline loops: CDR1 SGDLS, CDR2 YYNGEE. Trimming pared 0 bases from V and 0 bases from J, leaving 13 bases between. CDR3 amino acids: CASSVGSGARSGNTIYF. CDR3 DNA: TGTGCCAGCAGCGTAGGTTCGGGGGCCCGCTCTGGAAACACCATATATTTT.

This clone was seen a single time. The gene calls are TRBV5-6 and TRBJ1-2; no firm D call. The CDR3 is made up of 13 amino acids. Looked up from germline, CDR1 is SGHDT and CDR2 is YYEEEE. The germline V and J ends were trimmed by 3 bases and 0 bases, with 6 bases remaining between them. Here the CDR3 reads CASSSTANYGYTF. In DNA, the CDR3 is TGTGCCAGCAGCTCTACAGCTAACTATGGCTACACCTTC.

The V call is TRBV6-1, the J call TRBJ1-1, with D uncertain. Germline V gene sequence: CDR1 MNHNS, CDR2 SASEGT. Trimming removed 3 bases at V and 1 base at J, with 15 bases between. This CDR3 comprises 16 residues. The CDR3 loop is CASSDGLQAWNTEAFF. CDR3 DNA sequence: TGTGCCAGCAGTGATGGCCTTCAGGCTTGGAACACTGAAGCTTTCTTT.

The chain employs TRBV5-1 and TRBJ1-1; D is uncertain. Trimming pared 0 bases from V and 3 bases from J, leaving 6 bases between. The CDR3 sequence is 13 residues long. Germline-derived CDR1 and CDR2 are SGHRS and YFSETQ. Written as DNA, the CDR3 is TGCGCCAGCAGCTTGGGCGGGGACACTGAAGCTTTCTTT. As protein: CASSLGGDTEAFF.

The chain recombines TRBV18 with TRBJ2-1; 13 nucleotides match TRBD2. J gave up 0 bases and V 1 base, and 0 bases lay outside the gene matches. Germline CDR1 KGHSH, CDR2 LQKENI. CDR3 length equals 17 residues. As DNA, the CDR3 is TGTGCCAGCTCACCACGGACTAGCGGGGGCTCCTACAATGAGCAGTTCTTC. Translated, it gives CASSPRTSGGSYNEQFF.

The V gene is TRBV18, the J gene TRBJ2-7; a weak D match, TRBD2 (5 bases). Germline V lookup: CDR1 KGHSH, CDR2 LQKENI. Trimming removed 5 bases at V and 12 bases at J, with 14 bases between. This CDR3 has 11 residues. The CDR3 sequence is CASSDGGSRYF. The CDR3 region has the DNA TGTGCCAGCTCAGATGGAGGTAGCCGGTACTTC. Supplemented by reference TRBV18 and TRBJ2-7, the full variable domain reads NAGVMQNPRHLVRRRGQEARLRCSPMKGHSHVYWYRQLPEEGLKFMVYLQKENIIDESGMPKERFSAEFPKEGPSILRIQQVVRGDSAAYFCASSDGGSRYFGPGTRLTVT.

A few counts support this clone. The chain employs TRBV6-4 and TRBJ2-1; D may be TRBD1 or TRBD2 (5 bases each). Germline V gene data show CDR1 as MRHNA and CDR2 as SNTAGT. The CDR3 totals 19 residues. V was shortened by 0 bases and J by 0 bases, with 18 bases between the two germline ends. The CDR3 DNA follows: TGTGCCAGCAGTGACTCCCACTCACCCGAGGGGAGCTCCTACAATGAGCAGTTCTTC. This codes for CASSDSHSPEGSSYNEQFF.

The V call is TRBV2, the J call TRBJ2-4, with 9 bases fitting TRBD1. This CDR3 comprises 19 residues. The germline CDR1 and CDR2 sequences are SNHLY and FYNNEI. With V trimmed by 3 bases and J by 0 bases, 12 bases remained unmatched. Here the CDR3 reads CASSDGGTGLGVAKNIQYF. CDR3 in DNA: TGTGCCAGCAGTGACGGTGGGACAGGGTTGGGGGTAGCCAAAAACATTCAGTACTTC. Full variable domain (missing parts from reference TRBV2 and TRBJ2-4): EPEVTQTPSHQVTQMGQEVILRCVPISNHLYFYWYRQILGQKVEFLVSFYNNEISEKSEIFDDQFSVERPDGSNFTLKIRSTKLEDSAMYFCASSDGGTGLGVAKNIQYFGAGTRLSVL.

This clone has at least ten counts. The J gene is TRBJ1-1, the V gene TRBV7-8, with D tentatively TRBD1 (5 bases). This CDR3 has 12 residues. The V gene lost 5 bases and the J gene lost 10 bases, with 14 bases spanning the gap. Germline assignment: CDR1 SGHVS and CDR2 FQNEAQ. This CDR3 reads CASSPFGGGAFF. The CDR3 coding sequence is TGTGCCAGCAGCCCGTTCGGGGGAGGAGCTTTCTTT.

J is TRBJ1-1 and V is TRBV23-1; D is unresolved. TRBV23-1 is an open reading frame whose function is uncertain. V lost 0 bases and J lost 0, with 8 bases in between. The CDR3 spans 15 residues. This CDR3 is CASSQSGSMNTEAFF. CDR3 in DNA: TGCGCCAGCAGTCAATCGGGGAGCATGAACACTGAAGCTTTCTTT.

The chain carries TRBV19 and TRBJ2-2; 7 bases are shared with TRBD1. The CDR3 covers 14 residues. Germline V gives CDR1 LNHDA, CDR2 SQIVND (reference sequence). V dropped 8 bases and J dropped 3; count of bases not matched to a gene: 6. The CDR3 bases are TGTGCCAGTGGACAGGATTGGGACACCGGGGAGCTGTTTTTT. Encoded protein: CASGQDWDTGELFF.

The rearrangement joins TRBV5-1 to TRBJ2-3, with 8 bases lining up with TRBD2. Germline CDR1 reads SGHRS; CDR2 reads YFSETQ. Germline trimming cut 7 bases from V and 1 base from J; bases unmatched to any gene: 11. The CDR3 is made up of 16 amino acids. CDR3 in DNA: TGCGCCAGCGGAGCGGGAGCTGGTGCGGGCACAGATACGCAGTATTTT. Protein: CASGAGAGAGTDTQYF.

The chain carries TRBV11-2 and TRBJ2-5; tentatively, D is TRBD2 (5 bases). CDR1 SGHAT and CDR2 FQNNGV come from the germline V gene. CDR3 length equals 15 residues. The V gene lost 0 bases and the J gene lost 1 base, with 9 bases spanning the gap. The CDR3, as DNA: TGTGCCAGCAGCTTAGATGCTAGCAGCCAAGAGACCCAGTACTTC. Its protein is CASSLDASSQETQYF.

The rearrangement uses TRBV19 and TRBJ1-1, with D unresolved. The V end was cut by 2 bases, the J end by 3 bases, with 10 bases between. Germline-derived CDR1 and CDR2 are LNHDA and SQIVND (reference sequence). The CDR3 sequence is 14 residues long. CDR3 in DNA: TGTGCCAGTAGTATAAGGGTCATGGACACTGAAGCTTTCTTT. Translating gives CASSIRVMDTEAFF. Based on the CDR3 plus reference TRBV19 and TRBJ1-1, the full variable domain is DGGITQSPKYLFRKEGQNVTLSCEQNLNHDAMYWYRQDPGQGLRLIYYSQIVNDFQKGDIAEGYSVSREKKESFPLTVTSAQKNPTAFYLCASSIRVMDTEAFFGQGTRLTVV.

The chain links TRBV18 to TRBJ2-1; the D is unclear. Germline assignment: CDR1 KGHSH and CDR2 LQKENI. V was clipped by 2 bases and J by 5 bases, with 10 bases between them. The CDR3 sequence is 14 residues long. This chain's CDR3 is CASSPSLTNNEQFF. In nucleotides, the CDR3 is TGTGCCAGCTCACCATCTCTCACCAACAATGAGCAGTTCTTC.

This chain joins TRBV7-2 and TRBJ2-7, with 7 nucleotides matching TRBD2. This CDR3 region has 15 residues. V was pared by 1 base and J by 4 bases, with 7 bases of the junction left unmatched. Germline V lookup: CDR1 SGHTA, CDR2 FQGNSA. CDR3 sequence (DNA): TGTGCCAGCAGCTTAGTCGCGGGAGTAGGTTACGAGCAGTACTTC. Its protein product is CASSLVAGVGYEQYF. Together with reference TRBV7-2 and TRBJ2-7, the CDR3 gives the full variable domain: GAGVSQSPSNKVTEKGKDVELRCDPISGHTALYWYRQSLGQGLEFLIYFQGNSAPDKSGLPSDRFSAERTGGSVSTLTIQRTQQEDSAVYLCASSLVAGVGYEQYFGPGTRLTVT.

The table lists this clone with a few counts. The CDR3 region is CASSLGQGDEKLFF. The CDR3 DNA reads TGCGCCAGCAGCTTGGGACAGGGGGATGAAAAACTGTTTTTT. The rearrangement uses TRBV5-1 and TRBJ1-4; the match to TRBD1 covers 9 bases. The CDR3 has 14 amino acids. V lost 0 bases to trimming and J lost 6 bases; unmatched junction nucleotides: 0. CDR1 is SGHRS and CDR2 is YFSETQ in the germline V gene.

The chain uses TRBV9 and TRBJ2-2, with 7 bases aligning to TRBD1. The trim removed 4 bases at V and 5 bases at J, leaving 11 bases unmatched. This CDR3 comprises 16 residues. The germline V gene encodes CDR1 SGDLS and CDR2 YYNGEE. The CDR3 DNA follows: TGTGCCAGCAGCCCCCGACAGGGAATGGGGACCGGGGAGCTGTTTTTT. Translated: CASSPRQGMGTGELFF.

This clone was found once. The chain is built from TRBV5-6 and TRBJ1-4; tentative D call: TRBD1 (6 bases). V lost 0 bases to trimming and J lost 8 bases, with 14 bases between them. The CDR3 runs to 15 residues. Germline CDR1 SGHDT, CDR2 YYEEEE. CDR3 residues: CASSLEAGVKEKLFF. CDR3 in DNA: TGTGCCAGCAGCTTGGAGGCAGGGGTGAAGGAAAAACTGTTTTTT. The full variable domain, with the rest looked up from reference TRBV5-6 and TRBJ1-4, is DAGVTQSPTHLIKTRGQQVTLRCSPKSGHDTVSWYQQALGQGPQFIFQYYEEEERQRGNFPDRFSGHQFPNYSSELNVNALLLGDSALYLCASSLEAGVKEKLFFGSGTQLSVL.

The genes are TRBV11-1 and TRBJ2-5; 7 bases map to TRBD2. Germline trimming cut 2 bases from V and 1 base from J; bases unmatched to any gene: 7. The CDR3 length is 16 residues. Germline CDR1 reads SGHAT; CDR2 reads FQDESV (reference sequence). The CDR3 nucleotides read TGTGCCAGCAGCTTACTTGAGGGACTACCCCAAGAGACCCAGTACTTC. Translated: CASSLLEGLPQETQYF.